These T cell receptor beta chains were read from a single sample in a study of CD8+ T cells in alopecia areata. Sequenced by immunoSEQ multiplex PCR; TCRdb stores in-frame clones only, minus some. This table holds about 100,000 clones, 55% to 75% found once. The material sequenced was CD8+ T cells sorted from blood. The receptor source for this set is a human donor in good health. The CDR3 runs from the conserved cysteine through the conserved F or W. The order of the fields is J gene, D gene, V gene, clone size, CDR3 DNA, CDR3 protein. A D gene is named only where the DNA matches it firmly. Clone size is stated in some rows and not others, as once, few, many or a class when expanded.

J: TRBJ2-7
D: TRBD1
V: TRBV25-1
size: .
DNA: TGTGCCAGCAGTGCCGGGACAGCCTCCGAGCAGTACTTC
CDR3: CASSAGTASEQYF

J: TRBJ2-1
D: TRBD2
V: TRBV7-8
size: few
DNA: TGTGCCAGCAGCTCCTTAGCGGGGGGCCACAATGAGCAGTTCTTC
CDR3: CASSSLAGGHNEQFF

J: TRBJ2-3
D: TRBD1
V: TRBV15
size: .
DNA: TGTGCCACCAGCACCAAACAGGGGACGCAGTATTTT
CDR3: CATSTKQGTQYF

J: TRBJ1-1
D: .
V: TRBV5-1
size: .
DNA: TGCGCCAGCAGCCCAAGGACGGGGAACACTGAAGCTTTCTTT
CDR3: CASSPRTGNTEAFF

J: TRBJ2-7
D: .
V: TRBV7-2
size: .
DNA: TGTGCCAGCAGCTCCGTCTACGAGCAGTACTTC
CDR3: CASSSVYEQYF

J: TRBJ2-3
D: .
V: TRBV13
size: .
DNA: TGTGCCAGCACCTCCCCAGGGGCCACAGATACGCAGTATTTT
CDR3: CASTSPGATDTQYF

J: TRBJ1-6
D: TRBD1
V: TRBV7-6
size: few
DNA: TGTGCCAGCAGCTGGGGACAGTATAATTCACCCCTCCACTTT
CDR3: CASSWGQYNSPLHF

J: TRBJ2-7
D: TRBD2
V: TRBV5-4
size: .
DNA: TGTGCCAGTCAACTAGCGGGGGACTACGAGCAGTACTTC
CDR3: CASQLAGDYEQYF

J: TRBJ1-2
D: TRBD1
V: TRBV27
size: .
DNA: TGTGCCAGCAGCCTAAGTCGACAGGGCTTTGGCTACACCTTC
CDR3: CASSLSRQGFGYTF

J: TRBJ2-7
D: TRBD2
V: TRBV15
size: .
DNA: TGTGCCACCAGCAGAGGGACTAGCGGGGGCCCCTACGAGCAGTACTTC
CDR3: CATSRGTSGGPYEQYF

J: TRBJ2-1
D: TRBD1
V: TRBV2
size: .
DNA: TGTGCCAGCAGAGTAGGACAGGGGACCTACAATGAGCAGTTCTTC
CDR3: CASRVGQGTYNEQFF

J: TRBJ2-7
D: .
V: TRBV9
size: .
DNA: TGTGCCAGCAGCGCCTGGGACGGGAGCTCCTACGAGCAGTACTTC
CDR3: CASSAWDGSSYEQYF

J: TRBJ2-1
D: .
V: TRBV7-2
size: .
DNA: TGTGCCAGCAGCCACGGGGGTCCCCCCTACAATGAGCAGTTCTTC
CDR3: CASSHGGPPYNEQFF

J: TRBJ1-6
D: .
V: TRBV5-6
size: .
DNA: TGTGCCAGCAGCTTACAGGGAAATTCACCCCTCCACTTT
CDR3: CASSLQGNSPLHF

J: TRBJ2-4
D: .
V: TRBV13
size: .
DNA: TGTGCCAGCAGCTGGGAGGAAGAAGGCAAAAACATTCAGTACTTC
CDR3: CASSWEEEGKNIQYF

J: TRBJ2-7
D: TRBD1
V: TRBV27
size: .
DNA: TGTGCCAGCAGCCGGGGACAGTGGGCTGTTGAGCAGTACTTC
CDR3: CASSRGQWAVEQYF

J: TRBJ1-1
D: .
V: TRBV5-1
size: .
DNA: TGCGCCAGCAGCTTAGGGCCTGATCTGAACACTGAAGCTTTCTTT
CDR3: CASSLGPDLNTEAFF

J: TRBJ2-7
D: TRBD1
V: TRBV28
size: .
DNA: TGTGCCACTGGGACAGTGGATATCTACGAGCAGTACTTC
CDR3: CATGTVDIYEQYF

J: TRBJ2-1
D: .
V: TRBV9
size: .
DNA: TGTGCCAGCAGCGTAGATCAAGGAGTCTACAATGAGCAGTTCTTC
CDR3: CASSVDQGVYNEQFF

J: TRBJ2-3
D: TRBD2
V: TRBV28
size: .
DNA: TGTGCCAGCAGTTTTCCCCTAGCAGCGGGGGGGCGAGATACGCAGTATTTT
CDR3: CASSFPLAAGGRDTQYF

J: TRBJ2-3
D: .
V: TRBV6-4
size: few
DNA: TGTGCCAGCAGTGAATCCGCCGGGGGCACAGATACGCAGTATTTT
CDR3: CASSESAGGTDTQYF

J: TRBJ2-7
D: .
V: TRBV27
size: .
DNA: TGTGCCAGCAGTCCCGGCGGGGACGAGCAGTACTTC
CDR3: CASSPGGDEQYF

J: TRBJ1-2
D: .
V: TRBV29-1
size: .
DNA: TGCAGCGTTCGTAGTCCGCACGGGACAAACGTCGACTATGGCTACACCTTC
CDR3: CSVRSPHGTNVDYGYTF

J: TRBJ2-7
D: .
V: TRBV19
size: .
DNA: TGTGCCTCGGGGCGCACCTACGAGCAGTACTTC
CDR3: CASGRTYEQYF